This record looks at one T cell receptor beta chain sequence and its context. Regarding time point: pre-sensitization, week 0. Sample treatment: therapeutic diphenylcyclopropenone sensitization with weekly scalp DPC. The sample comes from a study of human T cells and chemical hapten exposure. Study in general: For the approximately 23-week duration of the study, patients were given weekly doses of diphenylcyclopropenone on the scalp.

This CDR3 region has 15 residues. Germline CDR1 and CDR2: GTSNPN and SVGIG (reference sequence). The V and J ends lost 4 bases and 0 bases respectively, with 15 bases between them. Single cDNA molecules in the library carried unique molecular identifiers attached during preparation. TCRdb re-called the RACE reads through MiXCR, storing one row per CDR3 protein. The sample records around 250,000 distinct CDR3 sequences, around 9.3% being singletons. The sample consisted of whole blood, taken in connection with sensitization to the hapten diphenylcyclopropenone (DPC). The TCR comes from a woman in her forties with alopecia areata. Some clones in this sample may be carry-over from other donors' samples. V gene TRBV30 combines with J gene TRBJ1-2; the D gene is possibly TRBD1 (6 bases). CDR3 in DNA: TGTGCCTGGATGGCAGGACAGAGAGCTAACTATGGCTACACCTTC. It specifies CAWMAGQRANYGYTF. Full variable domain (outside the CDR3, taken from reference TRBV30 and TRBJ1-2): SQTIHQWPATLVQPVGSPLSLECTVEGTSNPNLYWYRQAAGRGLQLLFYSVGIGQISSEVPQNLSASRPQDRQFILSSKKLLLSDSGFYLCAWMAGQRANYGYTFGSGTRLTVV.